This TCR beta chain was documented in a study of regulatory T cells in long-lasting Graves disease. Arm-PCR with iRepertoire HTBI primers amplified the CDR3 regions for these TCR beta libraries. TCRdb re-called the multiplex PCR reads through MiXCR, storing one row per CDR3 protein. This repertoire shows about 530,000 distinct CDR3 sequences, more than 15% found once; its top ten account for approximately 25%. The time point is: newly diagnosed GD, antithyroid drugs for less than 3 months. Extracted PBMC RNA gave rise to the TCR library. This CDR3 region has 18 residues. Trimming removed 5 bases from V and 8 bases from J, with 30 bases in between. CDR1 is MGHRA, CDR2 YSYEKL, per germline. The sample also formed part of further work on T cells in Graves' hyperthyroidism and ophthalmopathy.

The V call is TRBV4-1, the J call TRBJ1-2; no firm D call. The origin of this receptor is a woman aged 40-65 years with Graves disease. This material consisted of peripheral blood mononuclear cells (PBMCs), taken at new diagnosis, from a patient treated with antithyroid drugs. The CDR3, as DNA: TGCGCCAGCAGCGGAGGGTCCTTACCCCATTCGGGTAGGAGGGGCTACACCTTC. Translated, it gives CASSGGSLPHSGRRGYTF.